This T cell receptor (beta chain) stems from a study of regulatory T cells in long-lasting Graves disease. This clonotype was found many times. Sample time point: newly diagnosed GD, antithyroid drugs for less than 3 months. There was RNA extracted from PBMCs, and the TCR library was made from it. The CDR3 has 16 amino acids. CDR1 is MDHEN, CDR2 SYDVKM, per germline. Losses at the gene ends were 2 bases for V and 1 base for J; bases not matched to a gene: 3. The TCR beta library used iRepertoire HTBI primers with Arm-PCR amplification of CDR3. From the multiplex PCR reads, TCRdb called clonotypes with MiXCR, one entry per CDR3 protein. The profile shows roughly 500,000 distinct CDR3 sequences, about 13% of them singletons. These records were also assigned to another study, of T cells in Graves' hyperthyroidism and ophthalmopathy.

The chain recombines TRBV28 with TRBJ1-1; 11 bases agree with TRBD1. The specimen comprised peripheral blood mononuclear cells (PBMCs), sampled at new diagnosis, from a patient treated with antithyroid drugs. This receptor was obtained from a young man with Graves disease. As DNA, the CDR3 is TGTGCCAGCAGTTTAGGGACAGGGGGTAGGAACACTGAAGCTTTCTTT. This encodes CASSLGTGGRNTEAFF.